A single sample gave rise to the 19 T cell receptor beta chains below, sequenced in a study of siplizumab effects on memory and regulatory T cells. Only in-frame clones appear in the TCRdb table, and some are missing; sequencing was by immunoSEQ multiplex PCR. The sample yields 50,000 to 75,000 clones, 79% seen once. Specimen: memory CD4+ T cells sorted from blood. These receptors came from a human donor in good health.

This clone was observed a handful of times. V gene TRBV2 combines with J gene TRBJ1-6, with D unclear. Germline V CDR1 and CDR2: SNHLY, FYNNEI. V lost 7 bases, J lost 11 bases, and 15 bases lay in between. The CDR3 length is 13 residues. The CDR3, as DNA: TGTGCCAGCACGACGGGCCAAGTAACACCCCTCCACTTT. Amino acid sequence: CASTTGQVTPLHF.

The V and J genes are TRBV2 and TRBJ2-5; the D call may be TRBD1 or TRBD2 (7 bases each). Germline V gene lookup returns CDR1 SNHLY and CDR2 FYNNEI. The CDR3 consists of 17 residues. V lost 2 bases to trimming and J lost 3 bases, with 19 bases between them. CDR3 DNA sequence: TGTGCCAGCAGTGAAACCCAAGGGGGCGGGGGAAAAGAGACCCAGTACTTC. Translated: CASSETQGGGGKETQYF.

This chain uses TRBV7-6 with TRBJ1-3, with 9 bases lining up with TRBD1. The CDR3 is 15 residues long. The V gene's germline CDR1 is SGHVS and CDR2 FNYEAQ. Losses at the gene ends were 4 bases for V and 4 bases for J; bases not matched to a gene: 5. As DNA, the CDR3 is TGTGCCAGCAGCTCGGGACAGGGATACGGAAACACCATATATTTT. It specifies CASSSGQGYGNTIYF.

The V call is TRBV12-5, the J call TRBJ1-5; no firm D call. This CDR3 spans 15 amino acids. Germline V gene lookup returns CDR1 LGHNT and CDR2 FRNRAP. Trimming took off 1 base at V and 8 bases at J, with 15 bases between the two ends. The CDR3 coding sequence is TGTGCTAGTGGTTTGGGATCGGGAGGGAAGGAGCCCCAGCATTTT. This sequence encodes CASGLGSGGKEPQHF.

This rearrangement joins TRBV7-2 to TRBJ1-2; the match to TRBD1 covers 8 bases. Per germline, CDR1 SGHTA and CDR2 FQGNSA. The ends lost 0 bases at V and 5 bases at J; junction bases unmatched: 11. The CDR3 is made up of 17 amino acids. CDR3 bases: TGTGCCAGCAGCTTAGCGAGAGCGGGACAGGCCCTTTATGGCTACACCTTC. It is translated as CASSLARAGQALYGYTF.

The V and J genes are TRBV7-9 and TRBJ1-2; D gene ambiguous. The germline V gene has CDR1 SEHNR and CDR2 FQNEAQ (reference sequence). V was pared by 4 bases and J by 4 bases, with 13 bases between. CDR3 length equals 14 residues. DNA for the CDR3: TGTGCCAGCAGCTGGAAAGACACCAGCTATGGCTACACCTTC. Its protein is CASSWKDTSYGYTF.

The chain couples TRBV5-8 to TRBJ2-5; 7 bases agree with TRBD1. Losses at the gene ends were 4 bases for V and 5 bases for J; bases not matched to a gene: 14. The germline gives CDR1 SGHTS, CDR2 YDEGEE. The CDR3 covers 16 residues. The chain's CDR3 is CASSQHTGQAAETQYF. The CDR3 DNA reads TGTGCCAGCAGCCAGCACACCGGACAGGCCGCGGAGACCCAGTACTTC.

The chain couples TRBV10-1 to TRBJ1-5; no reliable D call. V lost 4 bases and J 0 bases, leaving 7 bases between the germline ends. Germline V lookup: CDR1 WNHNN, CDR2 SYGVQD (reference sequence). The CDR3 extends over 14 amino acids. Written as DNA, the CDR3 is TGCGCCAGCAGTGTGGCCTATAGCAATCAGCCCCAGCATTTT. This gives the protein CASSVAYSNQPQHF.

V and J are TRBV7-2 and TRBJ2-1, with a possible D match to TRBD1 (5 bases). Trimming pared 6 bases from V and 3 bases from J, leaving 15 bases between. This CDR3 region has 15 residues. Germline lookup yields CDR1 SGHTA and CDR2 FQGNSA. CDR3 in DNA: TGTGCCAGCAGTCTCTCGTGGGGCTTCTACAATGAGCAGTTCTTC. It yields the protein CASSLSWGFYNEQFF. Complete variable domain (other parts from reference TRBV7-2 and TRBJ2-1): GAGVSQSPSNKVTEKGKDVELRCDPISGHTALYWYRQSLGQGLEFLIYFQGNSAPDKSGLPSDRFSAERTGGSVSTLTIQRTQQEDSAVYLCASSLSWGFYNEQFFGPGTRLTVL.

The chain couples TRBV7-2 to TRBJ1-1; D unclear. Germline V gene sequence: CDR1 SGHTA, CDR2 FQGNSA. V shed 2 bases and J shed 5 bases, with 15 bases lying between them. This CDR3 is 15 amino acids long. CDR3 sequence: CASSLQSQLGTEAFF. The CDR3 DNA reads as TGTGCCAGCAGCTTACAGAGCCAATTAGGGACTGAAGCTTTCTTT. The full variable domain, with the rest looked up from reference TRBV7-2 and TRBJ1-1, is GAGVSQSPSNKVTEKGKDVELRCDPISGHTALYWYRQSLGQGLEFLIYFQGNSAPDKSGLPSDRFSAERTGGSVSTLTIQRTQQEDSAVYLCASSLQSQLGTEAFFGQGTRLTVV.

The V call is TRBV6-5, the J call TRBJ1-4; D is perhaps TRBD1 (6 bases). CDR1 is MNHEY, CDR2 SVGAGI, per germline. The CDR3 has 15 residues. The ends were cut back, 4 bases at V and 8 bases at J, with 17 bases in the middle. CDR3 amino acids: CASSLTGTRGEKLFF. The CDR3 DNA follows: TGTGCCAGCAGTTTGACCGGGACAAGGGGAGAAAAACTGTTTTTT.

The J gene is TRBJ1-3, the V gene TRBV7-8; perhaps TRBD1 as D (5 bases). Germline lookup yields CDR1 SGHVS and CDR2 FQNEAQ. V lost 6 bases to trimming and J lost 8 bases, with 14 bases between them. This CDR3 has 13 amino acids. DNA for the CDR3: TGTGCCAGCAGTAAAACGGGGGGTGACACCATATATTTT. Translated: CASSKTGGDTIYF.

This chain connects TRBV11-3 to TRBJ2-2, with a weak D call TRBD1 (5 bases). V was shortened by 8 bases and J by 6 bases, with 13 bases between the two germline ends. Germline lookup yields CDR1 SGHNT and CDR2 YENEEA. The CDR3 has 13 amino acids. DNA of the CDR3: TGTGCCAGCGGGGCCACGACGTCCGGGGAGCTGTTTTTT. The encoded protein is CASGATTSGELFF.

CDR3 in amino acids: CASSRGQNTEAFF. The CDR3 DNA reads as TGCGCCAGCAGCCGGGGGCAGAACACTGAAGCTTTCTTT. This sequence joins TRBV5-1 and TRBJ1-1; D possibly corresponds to TRBD1 (6 bases). The V gene lost 4 bases and the J gene lost 1 base, with 8 bases spanning the gap. The CDR3 totals 13 residues. Germline V gene data show CDR1 as SGHRS and CDR2 as YFSETQ.

CDR3 loop: CASRTPTGNTEAFF. CDR3 sequence (DNA): TGTGCCAGCAGGACTCCGACGGGGAACACTGAAGCTTTCTTT. The chain carries TRBV6-5 and TRBJ1-1, with D uncertain. The CDR3 runs 14 residues. CDR1 is MNHEY and CDR2 is SVGAGI in the germline V gene. V shed 6 bases and J shed 1 base, with 12 bases lying between them.

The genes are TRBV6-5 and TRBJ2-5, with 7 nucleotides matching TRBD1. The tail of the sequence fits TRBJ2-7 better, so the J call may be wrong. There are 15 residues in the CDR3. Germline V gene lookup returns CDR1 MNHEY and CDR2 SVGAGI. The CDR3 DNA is TGTGCCAGCAGTTACCGTAAGACAGGGTATTACGAGCAGTACTTC. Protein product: CASSYRKTGYYEQYF.

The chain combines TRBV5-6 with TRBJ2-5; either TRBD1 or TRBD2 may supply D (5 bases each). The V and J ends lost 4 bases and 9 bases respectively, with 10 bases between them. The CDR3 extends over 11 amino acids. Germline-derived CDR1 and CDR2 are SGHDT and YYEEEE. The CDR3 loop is CASSIGTPQYF. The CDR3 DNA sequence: TGTGCCAGCAGCATTGGGACCCCCCAGTACTTC.

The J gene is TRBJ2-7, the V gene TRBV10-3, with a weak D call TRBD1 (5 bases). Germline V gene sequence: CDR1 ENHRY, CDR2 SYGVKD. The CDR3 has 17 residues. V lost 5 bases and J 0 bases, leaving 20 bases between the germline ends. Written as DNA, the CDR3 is TGTGCCATCAGTCGCCCCAATGACAGAGAGAGCTCCTACGAGCAGTACTTC. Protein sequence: CAISRPNDRESSYEQYF.

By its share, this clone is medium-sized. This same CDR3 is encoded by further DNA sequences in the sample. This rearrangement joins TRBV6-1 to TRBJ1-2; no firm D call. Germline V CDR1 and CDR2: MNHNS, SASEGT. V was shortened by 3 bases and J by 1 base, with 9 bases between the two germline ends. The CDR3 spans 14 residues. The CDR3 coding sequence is TGTGCCAGCAGTGATCCGGGTGGTAACTATGGCTACACCTTC. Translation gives CASSDPGGNYGYTF.